This entry features one T cell receptor beta chain sequence. These data originate in a study of control samples from healthy donors and cancer patients. The CDR3 length is 15 residues. The germline V gene encodes CDR1 MDHEN and CDR2 SYDVKM. J lost 0 bases, V lost 6 bases, and 4 bases had no gene match. The table came from immunoSEQ multiplex PCR; TCRdb's copy has only in-frame clones and leaves some out. The repertoire includes approximately 140,000 clones, 80% to 95% of them detected once, and over 9% sits in the top ten. The chain uses TRBV28 and TRBJ2-3; 9 bases agree with TRBD2. The sample was blood. This clonotype was sampled from a man between 25 and 39 years old in good health. CDR3 DNA sequence: TGTGCCAGCAGACTAGCGGGTACTAGCACAGATACGCAGTATTTT. This codes for CASRLAGTSTDTQYF.